The present TCR beta chain was sequenced within a study of OX40 agonist ivuxolimab in advanced cancers. Study as a whole: People in dose escalation had one of these cancers: hepatocellular carcinoma, melanoma, renal cell or head and neck cancer. General study points: No antigen was identified for the clonally expanded peripheral T cells. Normalized T-cell clonal expansion was also low in a subset of nonresponders. There was clonal expansion of CD4+ and CD8+ blood T cells by week 6 at 0.1 to 3.0 mg/kg.

Trimming took 4 bases from V and 1 from J, leaving 7 bases between them. The CDR3 spans 13 residues. Germline values: CDR1 LNHDA, CDR2 SQIVND (reference sequence). On this clone itself: Its matching antigen is unknown.

Here immunoSEQ multiplex PCR was the method, and the copy in TCRdb shows in-frame clones only, minus some. The table records around 63,000 clones, about four fifths of them present only once. The specimen comprised CD4+ or CD8+ T cells sorted from blood, sampled in a trial of the OX40 agonist ivuxolimab. This receptor was taken from an adult with an advanced solid tumor such as melanoma, head and neck, liver or kidney cancer. The J gene is TRBJ1-1, the V gene TRBV19; D gene uncertain. DNA for the CDR3: TGTGCCAGTAGTACCTACGGGAACACTGAAGCTTTCTTT. It encodes CASSTYGNTEAFF.